A selection of T cell receptor beta chains follows, all from one sample in a study of T-cell memory formation after mild COVID-19. TCRdb used MiXCR to reprocess the 5' RACE reads, holding one entry per CDR3 protein. This table holds 40,000 to 45,000 distinct CDR3 sequences, more than 7% found once. Source material: PBMCs or a T cell subset sorted from them (not recorded which). Source of these receptors: a man between 18 and 29 years old who had mild COVID-19 (a few samples of this study predate the infection). Cell type and time point are not known. The CDR3 runs from the conserved cysteine through the conserved F or W. Each record gives: CDR3 length, J gene, clone size, D gene, V gene, CDR3 protein, CDR3 DNA. The D gene is left open where the match is weak. Clone size appears in some rows only: once, few, many, or a class for an expanded clone.

cdr3_length: 12; j_call: TRBJ1-5; clone_size: few; d_call: NA; v_call: TRBV2; cdr3_aa: CASSSGNQPQHF; cdr3_nt: TGTGCCAGCAGTAGCGGGAATCAGCCCCAGCATTTT
cdr3_length: 16; j_call: TRBJ2-2; clone_size: NA; d_call: NA; v_call: TRBV7-9; cdr3_aa: CASSLVDSAAIGELFF; cdr3_nt: TGTGCCAGCAGCTTAGTAGATAGCGCCGCGATCGGGGAGCTGTTTTTT
cdr3_length: 13; j_call: TRBJ1-2; clone_size: NA; d_call: NA; v_call: TRBV7-2; cdr3_aa: CASSSRGPYGYTF; cdr3_nt: TGTGCCAGCAGCTCGAGGGGCCCCTATGGCTACACCTTC
cdr3_length: 14; j_call: TRBJ2-5; clone_size: NA; d_call: TRBD1; v_call: TRBV3-1; cdr3_aa: CASRRRDRGATQYF; cdr3_nt: TGTGCCAGCAGGCGTCGGGACAGGGGAGCGACCCAGTACTTC
cdr3_length: 15; j_call: TRBJ2-1; clone_size: few; d_call: TRBD1; v_call: TRBV4-3; cdr3_aa: CASSPGTANYNEQFF; cdr3_nt: TGCGCCAGCAGCCCAGGGACAGCAAATTACAATGAGCAGTTCTTC
cdr3_length: 14; j_call: TRBJ2-1; clone_size: NA; d_call: NA; v_call: TRBV5-6; cdr3_aa: CASSLVEGHVEQFF; cdr3_nt: TGTGCCAGCAGCTTGGTAGAGGGCCACGTTGAGCAGTTCTTC
cdr3_length: 14; j_call: TRBJ2-5; clone_size: few; d_call: TRBD1; v_call: TRBV7-2; cdr3_aa: CASRDRGSQETQYF; cdr3_nt: TGTGCCAGCAGGGACAGGGGGAGTCAAGAGACCCAGTACTTC
cdr3_length: 15; j_call: TRBJ2-4; clone_size: NA; d_call: TRBD1; v_call: TRBV7-2; cdr3_aa: CASSLGGQDYGIQYF; cdr3_nt: TGTGCCAGCAGCTTAGGGGGACAGGATTATGGCATTCAGTACTTC
cdr3_length: 15; j_call: TRBJ2-7; clone_size: NA; d_call: NA; v_call: TRBV2; cdr3_aa: CASRRGGSSSYEQYF; cdr3_nt: TGTGCCAGCAGGAGGGGGGGCTCTTCCTCCTACGAGCAGTACTTC
cdr3_length: 12; j_call: TRBJ2-7; clone_size: many; d_call: NA; v_call: TRBV5-1; cdr3_aa: CASIGDSYEQYF; cdr3_nt: TGCGCCAGCATAGGGGACTCCTACGAGCAGTACTTC
cdr3_length: 15; j_call: TRBJ2-5; clone_size: NA; d_call: TRBD1; v_call: TRBV4-3; cdr3_aa: CASSHGQGLLETQYF; cdr3_nt: TGCGCCAGCAGCCACGGACAGGGGTTGCTAGAGACCCAGTACTTC
cdr3_length: 14; j_call: TRBJ2-3; clone_size: NA; d_call: TRBD2; v_call: TRBV2; cdr3_aa: CASRSGGDTDTQYF; cdr3_nt: TGTGCCAGCCGTAGCGGGGGGGACACAGATACGCAGTATTTT
cdr3_length: 16; j_call: TRBJ2-1; clone_size: few; d_call: NA; v_call: TRBV6-2/TRBV6-3; cdr3_aa: CASSPSRAPPYNEQFF; cdr3_nt: TGTGCCAGCAGTCCCTCGAGGGCACCCCCCTACAATGAGCAGTTCTTC
cdr3_length: 15; j_call: TRBJ2-7; clone_size: NA; d_call: TRBD1; v_call: TRBV4-2; cdr3_aa: CASSQEVWDSYEQYF; cdr3_nt: TGTGCCAGCAGCCAAGAGGTATGGGACAGCTACGAGCAGTACTTC
cdr3_length: 13; j_call: TRBJ2-3; clone_size: few; d_call: NA; v_call: TRBV29-1; cdr3_aa: CSPHGGLTDTQYF; cdr3_nt: TGCAGCCCCCATGGGGGATTGACAGATACGCAGTATTTT
cdr3_length: 14; j_call: TRBJ2-7; clone_size: many; d_call: NA; v_call: TRBV5-1; cdr3_aa: CASCPRGNDYEQYF; cdr3_nt: TGCGCCAGCTGTCCGAGGGGGAACGACTACGAGCAGTACTTC
cdr3_length: 19; j_call: TRBJ2-4; clone_size: few; d_call: NA; v_call: TRBV4-1; cdr3_aa: CASSQDNRIFGRAKNIQYF; cdr3_nt: TGCGCCAGCAGCCAAGATAACAGGATCTTCGGTAGGGCCAAAAACATTCAGTACTTC
cdr3_length: 15; j_call: TRBJ2-7; clone_size: many; d_call: NA; v_call: TRBV27; cdr3_aa: CASRRGRKSSYEQYF; cdr3_nt: TGTGCCAGTCGAAGGGGCAGAAAAAGCTCCTACGAGCAGTACTTC
cdr3_length: 18; j_call: TRBJ2-2; clone_size: few; d_call: TRBD2; v_call: TRBV5-1; cdr3_aa: CASSPYTGLAGDSGELFF; cdr3_nt: TGCGCCAGCAGCCCATACACTGGACTAGCGGGCGACTCCGGGGAGCTGTTTTTT
cdr3_length: 18; j_call: TRBJ2-6; clone_size: NA; d_call: TRBD1; v_call: TRBV5-5; cdr3_aa: CASSRRDREPSGANVLTF; cdr3_nt: TGTGCCAGCAGCCGCCGGGACAGGGAACCCTCTGGGGCCAACGTCCTGACTTTC
cdr3_length: 15; j_call: TRBJ1-5; clone_size: few; d_call: NA; v_call: TRBV5-1; cdr3_aa: CASSLGGYGNQPQHF; cdr3_nt: TGCGCCAGCAGCTTGGGGGGATATGGGAATCAGCCCCAGCATTTT
cdr3_length: 15; j_call: TRBJ2-1; clone_size: few; d_call: TRBD2; v_call: TRBV4-1; cdr3_aa: CASSPGLASYNEQFF; cdr3_nt: TGCGCCAGCAGCCCTGGACTAGCGTCCTACAATGAGCAGTTCTTC
cdr3_length: 13; j_call: TRBJ1-4; clone_size: NA; d_call: NA; v_call: TRBV18; cdr3_aa: CASSPGMEEKLFF; cdr3_nt: TGTGCCAGCTCACCAGGGATGGAGGAAAAACTGTTTTTT
cdr3_length: 18; j_call: TRBJ1-2; clone_size: NA; d_call: TRBD1; v_call: TRBV10-3; cdr3_aa: CAISDLGQGVKWGGGYTF; cdr3_nt: TGTGCCATCAGTGACCTGGGACAGGGAGTGAAGTGGGGCGGTGGCTACACCTTC
cdr3_length: 16; j_call: TRBJ2-4; clone_size: NA; d_call: NA; v_call: TRBV10-3; cdr3_aa: CAISQEGMAGANIQYF; cdr3_nt: TGTGCCATCAGTCAGGAGGGGATGGCGGGGGCAAACATTCAGTACTTC
cdr3_length: 12; j_call: TRBJ1-1; clone_size: few; d_call: NA; v_call: TRBV29-1; cdr3_aa: CSVDSAGKGAFF; cdr3_nt: TGCAGCGTTGATTCGGCTGGGAAGGGAGCTTTCTTT
cdr3_length: 15; j_call: TRBJ2-3; clone_size: many; d_call: NA; v_call: TRBV7-2; cdr3_aa: CASSRAEGVGDTQYF; cdr3_nt: TGTGCCAGCAGCCGAGCAGAGGGGGTTGGTGATACGCAGTATTTT
cdr3_length: 16; j_call: TRBJ1-5; clone_size: NA; d_call: NA; v_call: TRBV4-2; cdr3_aa: CASSQEGDMRNQPQHF; cdr3_nt: TGTGCCAGCAGCCAAGAGGGGGACATGAGAAATCAGCCCCAGCATTTT
cdr3_length: 17; j_call: TRBJ2-5; clone_size: many; d_call: NA; v_call: TRBV5-1; cdr3_aa: CASSLEVRRVVQETQYF; cdr3_nt: TGCGCCAGCAGCTTGGAAGTCCGACGTGTGGTTCAAGAGACCCAGTACTTC
cdr3_length: 12; j_call: TRBJ2-1; clone_size: many; d_call: NA; v_call: TRBV7-2; cdr3_aa: CASSFGYNEQFF; cdr3_nt: TGTGCCAGCAGCTTCGGCTACAATGAGCAGTTCTTC
cdr3_length: 12; j_call: TRBJ2-3; clone_size: many; d_call: NA; v_call: TRBV7-9; cdr3_aa: CASSPTGDTQYF; cdr3_nt: TGTGCCAGCAGCCCGACAGGAGATACGCAGTATTTT
cdr3_length: 15; j_call: TRBJ2-5; clone_size: NA; d_call: TRBD1; v_call: TRBV28; cdr3_aa: CASGGRGLGKETQYF; cdr3_nt: TGTGCCAGTGGGGGCAGGGGGTTGGGGAAAGAGACCCAGTACTTC
cdr3_length: 14; j_call: TRBJ2-7; clone_size: NA; d_call: TRBD1; v_call: TRBV20-1; cdr3_aa: CSAAIPGQGNEQYF; cdr3_nt: TGCAGTGCTGCAATCCCGGGACAGGGGAACGAGCAGTACTTC
cdr3_length: 12; j_call: TRBJ1-2; clone_size: many; d_call: NA; v_call: TRBV5-5; cdr3_aa: CASGIFGGVDTF; cdr3_nt: TGTGCCAGCGGGATATTCGGAGGTGTGGACACCTTC
cdr3_length: 11; j_call: TRBJ1-2; clone_size: NA; d_call: NA; v_call: TRBV20-1; cdr3_aa: CSAQGGYGYTF; cdr3_nt: TGCAGTGCCCAAGGAGGGTATGGCTACACCTTC
cdr3_length: 17; j_call: TRBJ2-2; clone_size: NA; d_call: NA; v_call: TRBV11-2; cdr3_aa: CASSLDGATANTGELFF; cdr3_nt: TGTGCCAGCAGCTTAGACGGAGCGACAGCGAACACCGGGGAGCTGTTTTTT
cdr3_length: 13; j_call: TRBJ2-1; clone_size: few; d_call: TRBD1; v_call: TRBV20-1; cdr3_aa: CSAQGQGLNEQFF; cdr3_nt: TGCAGTGCTCAGGGACAGGGGTTGAATGAGCAGTTCTTC
cdr3_length: 12; j_call: TRBJ2-5; clone_size: many; d_call: NA; v_call: TRBV24-1; cdr3_aa: CATSRGMETQYF; cdr3_nt: TGTGCCACCAGTCGGGGGATGGAGACCCAGTACTTC
cdr3_length: 12; j_call: TRBJ2-2; clone_size: many; d_call: NA; v_call: TRBV7-2; cdr3_aa: CASTLRSGELFF; cdr3_nt: TGTGCCAGCACCTTGCGGTCCGGGGAGCTGTTTTTT
cdr3_length: 15; j_call: TRBJ1-1; clone_size: NA; d_call: NA; v_call: TRBV5-1; cdr3_aa: CASSNGRGRNTEAFF; cdr3_nt: TGCGCCAGCAGCAACGGACGTGGCCGTAACACTGAAGCTTTCTTT
cdr3_length: 12; j_call: TRBJ1-2; clone_size: few; d_call: NA; v_call: TRBV7-9; cdr3_aa: CASSLGSPGYTF; cdr3_nt: TGTGCCAGCAGCTTAGGCAGTCCTGGCTACACCTTC
cdr3_length: 15; j_call: TRBJ2-1; clone_size: few; d_call: NA; v_call: TRBV4-1; cdr3_aa: CASSQLGFVYNEQFF; cdr3_nt: TGCGCCAGCAGCCAATTGGGGTTCGTCTACAATGAGCAGTTCTTC